There are a few counts of the clone carrying this T cell receptor (beta chain). A much larger clone is a single base away; this may be a read error. Per the germline V gene, CDR1 is DFQATT and CDR2 is SNEGSKA (reference sequence). Trimming cost V 6 bases and J 3 bases, with 15 bases left between them. There are 13 residues in the CDR3. This sample was included in a study of CD8+CD57+ T cells in acquired aplastic anemia. Study overall: Sorted CD4+ and CD8+ cells yielded DNA averaging around 3.2 ug.

TCR beta VDJ combinations and CDR3 sequences were profiled from genomic DNA. From the reads, TCRdb called clonotypes with MiXCR, one entry per CDR3 protein. The top ten clones hold roughly 8.4% of a sample with some 150,000 distinct CDR3 sequences, less than 45% of them seen once. The source of this sequence is a human donor in good health, serving as a control. The chain links TRBV20-1 to TRBJ2-7; D remains unclear. What was sequenced was sorted CD4+, CD8+, or CD8+CD57+ T cells (not recorded which) from PBMCs. The CDR3 loop is CSAPTRRHYEQYF. The CDR3 bases are TGCAGTGCCCCCACTCGAAGGCACTACGAGCAGTACTTC.